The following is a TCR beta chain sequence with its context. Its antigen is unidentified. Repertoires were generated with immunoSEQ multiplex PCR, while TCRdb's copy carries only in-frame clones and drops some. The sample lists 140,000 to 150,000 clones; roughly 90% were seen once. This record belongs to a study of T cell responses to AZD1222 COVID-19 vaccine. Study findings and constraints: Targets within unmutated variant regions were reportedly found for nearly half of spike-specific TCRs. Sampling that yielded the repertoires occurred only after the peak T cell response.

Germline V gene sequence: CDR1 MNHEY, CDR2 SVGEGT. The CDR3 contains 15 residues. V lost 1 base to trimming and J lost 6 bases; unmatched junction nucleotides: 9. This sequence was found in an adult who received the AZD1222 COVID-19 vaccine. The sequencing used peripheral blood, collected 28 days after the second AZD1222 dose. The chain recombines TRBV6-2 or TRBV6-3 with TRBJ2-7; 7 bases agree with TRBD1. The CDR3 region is CASSYYPKGGREQYF. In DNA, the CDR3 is TGTGCCAGCAGTTACTACCCAAAAGGGGGCCGCGAGCAGTACTTC.